The clone carrying this TCR beta chain has only a few counts. The antigen remains undetermined. This entry is derived from a study of beta chain features in type 1 diabetes. The study, taken as a whole, reports: A moderate, significant TCRB CDR3 shortening appeared in type 1 diabetes across four CD4+ subsets. Insertions were fewer and deletions more numerous at VDJ junctions in type 1 diabetes patients.

Every donor had blood drawn once into heparin, approximately 120 mL on average. V shed 3 bases, J shed 2 bases, and the junction held 6 bases outside the gene matches. This CDR3 has 15 amino acids. In germline, CDR1 is SQVTM, CDR2 ANQGSEA. The whole isolated RNA underwent reverse transcription, so sequencing captured expressed TCRB transcripts. Clones were sequenced by immunoSEQ multiplex PCR, and TCRdb holds only the in-frame ones, with some missing. The profile shows about 240,000 clones, about 15% of them singletons. The receptor was isolated from a man younger than 40 with type 1 diabetes. The material sequenced was naive CD4+ T cells from blood. J is TRBJ2-7 and V is TRBV29-1; 11 bases are shared with TRBD2. CDR3 sequence reads: CSVDLAGGPTYEQYF. In nucleotides, the CDR3 is TGCAGCGTTGATCTAGCGGGGGGCCCCACCTACGAGCAGTACTTC.